This entry concerns a single T cell receptor (beta chain). Its cognate antigen is unknown. The CDR3 runs 18 residues. V lost 5 bases, J lost 4 bases, and 25 bases lay in between. CDR1 SGHVS and CDR2 FQNEAQ come from the germline V gene. Those donating, healthy Caucasian individuals from Russia, were aged roughly 6 to 90. This sample was taken from a study of blood T cells in healthy people across ages. Study-wide results and limits: Per-million-T-cell TCR beta diversity fell roughly linearly with age.

Next came a second PCR, run for roughly 6 to 11 cycles, which used a sample-barcoded 5' primer along with a J-beta primer mix. Every molecule of cDNA carried a tag from a template-switch adaptor with 12 random nucleotides. Using its own MiXCR run on the 5' RACE reads, TCRdb lists one record per CDR3 protein. The sample lists over 1,500,000 distinct CDR3 sequences, around half occurring once. Sequenced: blood. The chain couples TRBV7-8 to TRBJ2-3; D is possibly TRBD1 (7 bases). This clonotype was sampled from a woman aged 40 to 49 in good health. The CDR3 nucleotides read TGTGCCAGCAGCCCGAGTGGAGGGCGAGGGGGCTCCCCAGATACGCAGTATTTT. It yields the protein CASSPSGGRGGSPDTQYF. Based on the CDR3 plus reference TRBV7-8 and TRBJ2-3, the full variable domain is GAGVSQSPRYKVAKRGQDVALRCDPISGHVSLFWYQQALGQGPEFLTYFQNEAQLDKSGLPSDRFFAERPEGSVSTLKIQRTQQEDSAVYLCASSPSGGRGGSPDTQYFGPGTRLTVL.